This T cell receptor beta chain was captured by sequencing in a study of T cell responses to AZD1222 COVID-19 vaccine. The wider study: Investigators merged groups given second doses at roughly 4 or roughly 12 weeks. Study-wide findings and caveats: The reported proportion of spike-specific TCRs targeting unmutated variant regions was nearly half. At study baseline, merely more than 5 AZD1222 recipients were seropositive.

The V gene lost 6 bases and the J gene lost 2 bases, with 19 bases spanning the gap. Germline V lookup: CDR1 MNHNY, CDR2 SVGAGI (reference sequence). The CDR3 totals 16 residues. Using immunoSEQ multiplex PCR, the repertoire was profiled, and TCRdb retains in-frame clones only, with some absent. Of about 130,000 clones detected, 80% to 90% appear once; the ten largest clones hold 10%. Note on this clone: Its antigen is currently unknown.

The sequences come from peripheral blood, collected on day 0 of AZD1222 vaccination. The chain is built from TRBV6-6 and TRBJ1-1; tentatively, D is TRBD1 (5 bases). This TCR came from an adult in good health. The CDR3 region is CASSFAGGRGNTEAFF. CDR3 nucleotide sequence: TGTGCCAGCAGCTTTGCAGGAGGAAGGGGTAACACTGAAGCTTTCTTT.